In its sample, the clone carrying this T cell receptor (beta chain) was seen once. Its antigen is undetermined. The data stem from a study of OX40 agonist ivuxolimab in advanced cancers. Study observations and caveats: More expanded clones were found, on average, in CD8+ than in CD4+ T cells.

The CDR3 is made up of 12 amino acids. From germline, CDR1 is KGHSH and CDR2 LQKENI. The V end was cut by 2 bases, the J end by 7 bases, with 5 bases between. Sequenced by immunoSEQ multiplex PCR; TCRdb stores in-frame clones only, minus some. The table lists tens of thousands of clones, approximately 86% of them singletons. The TCR was taken from an adult with an advanced solid tumor such as melanoma, head and neck, liver or kidney cancer. Sequences were derived from CD4+ or CD8+ T cells sorted from blood, sampled in a trial of the OX40 agonist ivuxolimab. The gene calls are TRBV18 and TRBJ2-2; D call uncertain. CDR3 nucleotides: TGTGCCAGCTCACCAGCAAACGGGGAGCTGTTTTTT. Encoded protein: CASSPANGELFF.